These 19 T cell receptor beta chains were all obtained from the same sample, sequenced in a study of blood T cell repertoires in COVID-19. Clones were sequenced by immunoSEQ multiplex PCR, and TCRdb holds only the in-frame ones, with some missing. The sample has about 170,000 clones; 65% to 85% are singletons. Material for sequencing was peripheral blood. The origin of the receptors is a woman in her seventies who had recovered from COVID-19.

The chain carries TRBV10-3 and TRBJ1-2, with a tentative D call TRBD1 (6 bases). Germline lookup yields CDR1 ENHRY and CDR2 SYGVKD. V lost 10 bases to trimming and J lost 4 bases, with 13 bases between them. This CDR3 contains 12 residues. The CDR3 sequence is CATAWGRYGYTF. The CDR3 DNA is TGTGCCACCGCTTGGGGGCGCTATGGCTACACCTTC.

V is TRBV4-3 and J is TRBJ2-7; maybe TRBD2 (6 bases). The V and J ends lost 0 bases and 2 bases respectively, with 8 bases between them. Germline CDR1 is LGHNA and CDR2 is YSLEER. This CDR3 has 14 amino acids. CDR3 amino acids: CASSQDSGAYEQYF. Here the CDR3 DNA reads TGCGCCAGCAGCCAAGATTCGGGGGCCTACGAGCAGTACTTC.

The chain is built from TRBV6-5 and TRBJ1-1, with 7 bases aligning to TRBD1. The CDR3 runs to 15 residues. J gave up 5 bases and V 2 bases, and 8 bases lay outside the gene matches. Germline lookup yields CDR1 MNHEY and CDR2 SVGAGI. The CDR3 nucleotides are TGTGCCAGCAGTTACGCAACAGGGGTGAGGACTGAAGCTTTCTTT. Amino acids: CASSYATGVRTEAFF.

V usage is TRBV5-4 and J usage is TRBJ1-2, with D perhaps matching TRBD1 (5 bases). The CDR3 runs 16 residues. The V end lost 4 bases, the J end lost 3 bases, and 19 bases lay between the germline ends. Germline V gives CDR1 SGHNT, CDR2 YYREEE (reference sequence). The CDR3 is CASSPMDRQFHYGYTF. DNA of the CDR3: TGTGCCAGCAGCCCGATGGACCGACAGTTCCACTATGGCTACACCTTC. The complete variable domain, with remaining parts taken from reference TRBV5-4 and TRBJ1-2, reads ETGVTQSPTHLIKTRGQQVTLRCSSQSGHNTVSWYQQALGQGPQFIFQYYREEENGRGNFPPRFSGLQFPNYSSELNVNALELDDSALYLCASSPMDRQFHYGYTFGSGTRLTVV.

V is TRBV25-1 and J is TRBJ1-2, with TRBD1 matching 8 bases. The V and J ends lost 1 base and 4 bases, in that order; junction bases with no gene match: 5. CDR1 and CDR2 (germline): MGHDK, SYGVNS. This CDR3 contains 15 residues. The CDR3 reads CASSEWGTGIYGYTF. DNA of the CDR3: TGTGCCAGCAGTGAATGGGGGACAGGAATCTATGGCTACACCTTC.

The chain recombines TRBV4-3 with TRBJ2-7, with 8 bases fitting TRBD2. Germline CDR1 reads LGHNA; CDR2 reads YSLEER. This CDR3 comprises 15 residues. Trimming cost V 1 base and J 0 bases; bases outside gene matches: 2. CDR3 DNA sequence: TGCGCCAGCAGCCAAGGCCTAGCGGGCTCCTACGAGCAGTACTTC. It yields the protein CASSQGLAGSYEQYF.

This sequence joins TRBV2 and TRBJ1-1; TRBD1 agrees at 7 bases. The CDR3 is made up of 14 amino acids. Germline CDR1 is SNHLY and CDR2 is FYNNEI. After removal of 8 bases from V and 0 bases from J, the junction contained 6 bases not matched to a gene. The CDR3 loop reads CASVRQGMNTEAFF. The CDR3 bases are TGTGCCAGCGTAAGACAGGGTATGAACACTGAAGCTTTCTTT.

The DNA for the CDR3 is TGTGCCAGCAGCCCGGACAGTCTAAATGAAAAACTGTTTTTT. It translates to CASSPDSLNEKLFF. The V gene is TRBV7-2, the J gene TRBJ1-4; a weak D match, TRBD1 (6 bases). The CDR3 is 14 amino acids. Trimming pared 5 bases from V and 5 bases from J, leaving 12 bases between. The germline V gene encodes CDR1 SGHTA and CDR2 FQGNSA.

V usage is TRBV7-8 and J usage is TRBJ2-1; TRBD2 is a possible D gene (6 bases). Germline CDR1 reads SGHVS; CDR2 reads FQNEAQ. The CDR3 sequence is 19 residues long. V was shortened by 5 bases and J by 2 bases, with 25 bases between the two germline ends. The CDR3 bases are TGTGCCAGCAGCCCCCTAGGGGTGGCGGGAATGCGTCCCTACAATGAGCAGTTCTTC. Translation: CASSPLGVAGMRPYNEQFF.

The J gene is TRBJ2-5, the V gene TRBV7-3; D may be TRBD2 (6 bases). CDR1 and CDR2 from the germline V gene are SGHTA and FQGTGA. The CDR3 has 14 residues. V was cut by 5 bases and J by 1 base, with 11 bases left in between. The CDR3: CASSLRGTQETQYF. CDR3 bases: TGTGCCAGCAGCCTCCGGGGGACCCAAGAGACCCAGTACTTC. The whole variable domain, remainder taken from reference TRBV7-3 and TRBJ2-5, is GAGVSQTPSNKVTEKGKYVELRCDPISGHTALYWYRQSLGQGPEFLIYFQGTGAADDSGLPNDRFFAVRPEGSVSTLKIQRTERGDSAVYLCASSLRGTQETQYFGPGTRLLVL.

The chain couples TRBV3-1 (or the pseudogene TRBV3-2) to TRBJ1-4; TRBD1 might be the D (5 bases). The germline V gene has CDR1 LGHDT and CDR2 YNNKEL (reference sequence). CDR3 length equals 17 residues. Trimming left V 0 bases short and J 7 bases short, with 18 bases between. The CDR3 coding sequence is TGTGCCAGCAGCCAAGACGGTGGGGCCGGATGGGGTGAAAAACTGTTTTTT. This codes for CASSQDGGAGWGEKLFF.

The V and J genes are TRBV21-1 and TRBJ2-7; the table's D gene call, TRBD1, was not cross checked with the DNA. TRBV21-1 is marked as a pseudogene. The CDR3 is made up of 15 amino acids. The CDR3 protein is CASSTSPGHSYEQYF. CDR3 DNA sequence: TGTGCCAGCAGCACGAGCCCGGGACACTCCTACGAGCAGTACTTC.

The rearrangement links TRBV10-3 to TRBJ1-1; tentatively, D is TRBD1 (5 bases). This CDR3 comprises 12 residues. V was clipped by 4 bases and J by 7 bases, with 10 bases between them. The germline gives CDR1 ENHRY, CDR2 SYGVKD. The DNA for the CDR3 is TGTGCCATCAGTGCAACCCAGGGTGAAGCTTTCTTT. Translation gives CAISATQGEAFF.

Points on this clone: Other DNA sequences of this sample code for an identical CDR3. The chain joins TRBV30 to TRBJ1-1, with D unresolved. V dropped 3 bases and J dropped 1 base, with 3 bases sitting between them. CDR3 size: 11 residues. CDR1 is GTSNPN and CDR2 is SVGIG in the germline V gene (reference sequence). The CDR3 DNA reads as TGTGCCTGGAGGCGGAACACTGAAGCTTTCTTT. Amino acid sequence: CAWRRNTEAFF.

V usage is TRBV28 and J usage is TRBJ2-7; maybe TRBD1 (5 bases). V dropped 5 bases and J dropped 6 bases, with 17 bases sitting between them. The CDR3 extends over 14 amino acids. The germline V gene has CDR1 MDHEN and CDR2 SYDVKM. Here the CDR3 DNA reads TGTGCCAGCAGTCCCCGGCAGGGTCGTACCGAGCAGTACTTC. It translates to CASSPRQGRTEQYF.

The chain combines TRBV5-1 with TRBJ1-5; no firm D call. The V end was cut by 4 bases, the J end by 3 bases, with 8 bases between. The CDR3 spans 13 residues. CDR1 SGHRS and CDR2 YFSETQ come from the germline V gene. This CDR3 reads CASSTDTNQPQHF. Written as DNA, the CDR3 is TGCGCCAGCAGCACCGACACCAATCAGCCCCAGCATTTT.

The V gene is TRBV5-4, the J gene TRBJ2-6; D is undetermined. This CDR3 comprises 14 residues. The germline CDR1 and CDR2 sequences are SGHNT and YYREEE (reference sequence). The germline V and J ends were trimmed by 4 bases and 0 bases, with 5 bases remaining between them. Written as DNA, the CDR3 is TGTGCCAGCAGCCCCTCCTCTGGGGCCAACGTCCTGACTTTC. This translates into CASSPSSGANVLTF. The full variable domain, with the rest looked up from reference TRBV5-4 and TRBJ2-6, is ETGVTQSPTHLIKTRGQQVTLRCSSQSGHNTVSWYQQALGQGPQFIFQYYREEENGRGNFPPRFSGLQFPNYSSELNVNALELDDSALYLCASSPSSGANVLTFGAGSRLTVL.

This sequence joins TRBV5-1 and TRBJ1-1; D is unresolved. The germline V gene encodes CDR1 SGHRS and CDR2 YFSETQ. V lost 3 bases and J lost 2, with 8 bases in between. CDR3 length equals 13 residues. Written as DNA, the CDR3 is TGCGCCAGCAGCTCCACAGCCAACACTGAAGCTTTCTTT. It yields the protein CASSSTANTEAFF.

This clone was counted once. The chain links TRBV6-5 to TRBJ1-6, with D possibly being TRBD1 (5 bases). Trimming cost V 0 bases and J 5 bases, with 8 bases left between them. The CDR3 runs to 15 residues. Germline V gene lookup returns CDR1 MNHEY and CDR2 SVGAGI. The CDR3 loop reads CASSYSAGNNSPLHF. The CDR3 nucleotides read TGTGCCAGCAGTTACTCGGCAGGGAATAATTCACCCCTCCACTTT.